This TCR beta chain was found in a study of PD-1 blockade in classical Hodgkin lymphoma. Every patient had relapsed following autologous stem cell transplantation, and cohorts differed in brentuximab vedotin exposure. Progressive disease, partial response or complete response was each patient's best response. From germline, CDR1 is MNHNY and CDR2 SVGAGI (reference sequence). V gave up 0 bases and J gave up 7 bases; unmatched junction bases: 7. This CDR3 comprises 16 residues. Generated by immunoSEQ multiplex PCR, the TCRdb table keeps only in-frame clones and is missing some. The sample has about 34,000 clones, approximately 82% seen once. Overall study results and limits: Significantly greater TCR diversity emerged by C4D1 in CD4+ cells but not CD8+ cells.

This clone has more than one count but fewer than ten. As yet, its antigen is unknown. The specimen was peripheral blood mononuclear cells (PBMCs), collected before the second cycle of nivolumab. The chain uses TRBV6-6 and TRBJ1-4; 8 bases align to TRBD1. The TCR sequence derives from a human donor with classical Hodgkin lymphoma. CDR3 loop: CASSYSTGDYSEKLFF. DNA for the CDR3: TGTGCCAGCAGTTACTCGACAGGGGATTACTCTGAAAAACTGTTTTTT.